The 32 T cell receptor beta chains presented below share a single source sample, sequenced in a study of early T cells in non-severe SARS-CoV-2 infection. A single record per CDR3 protein comes from TCRdb applying MiXCR to the 5' RACE reads. The data contain 45,000 to 55,000 distinct CDR3 sequences, about 10% of them singletons. Sequencing used whole blood. These receptor sequences come from an adult who was a healthcare worker with PCR-confirmed SARS-CoV-2 infection or an uninfected control (not recorded which).

This clonotype has at least ten counts. This chain links TRBV6-1 with TRBJ2-1; D gene unclear. V lost 3 bases to trimming and J lost 4 bases, with 4 bases between them. Germline-derived CDR1 and CDR2 are MNHNS and SASEGT. The CDR3 has 12 residues. The chain's CDR3 is CASSEAYNEQFF. Here the CDR3 DNA reads TGTGCCAGCAGTGAGGCATACAATGAGCAGTTCTTC.

This clonotype has at least ten counts. The V call is TRBV28, the J call TRBJ1-1, with 8 nucleotides matching TRBD1. J was trimmed by 0 bases and V by 6 bases; bases with no gene match: 6. Germline CDR1 reads MDHEN; CDR2 reads SYDVKM. There are 15 residues in the CDR3. The CDR3 bases are TGTGCCAGCAGCCCCACAGGGGGGTTGAACACTGAAGCTTTCTTT. It is translated as CASSPTGGLNTEAFF.

This clonotype was seen repeatedly, ten times or more. The chain joins TRBV9 to TRBJ1-1; possible D gene TRBD1, 5 bases. The germline V and J ends were trimmed by 2 bases and 11 bases, with 13 bases remaining between them. CDR3 size: 12 residues. Germline values: CDR1 SGDLS, CDR2 YYNGEE. The CDR3: CASSVRGRWAFF. DNA of the CDR3: TGTGCCAGCAGCGTCCGGGGACGTTGGGCTTTCTTT. The full variable domain, rest sourced from reference TRBV9 and TRBJ1-1, is DSGVTQTPKHLITATGQRVTLRCSPRSGDLSVYWYQQSLDQGLQFLIQYYNGEERAKGNILERFSAQQFPDLHSELNLSSLELGDSALYFCASSVRGRWAFFGQGTRLTVV.

The chain carries TRBV9 and TRBJ1-1; D is unclear. This CDR3 is 11 amino acids long. Per germline, CDR1 SGDLS and CDR2 YYNGEE. Trimming stripped 0 bases from V and 11 bases from J, with 8 bases between. The CDR3 DNA is TGTGCCAGCAGCGTAGACGGACGTGCTTTCTTT. It encodes CASSVDGRAFF.

This clonotype was counted between two and nine times. The chain uses TRBV6-6 and TRBJ2-2, with 9 bases that match TRBD2. Germline V gene lookup returns CDR1 MNHNY and CDR2 SVGAGI (reference sequence). V dropped 4 bases and J dropped 2; count of bases not matched to a gene: 2. The CDR3 has 15 amino acids. The CDR3 DNA reads TGTGCCAGCAGTTTTAGCGGGAGCAACACCGGGGAGCTGTTTTTT. This encodes CASSFSGSNTGELFF.

This clonotype was detected only a few times. The chain carries TRBV11-3 and TRBJ2-1, with D perhaps matching TRBD1 (5 bases). Germline V gene sequence: CDR1 SGHNT, CDR2 YENEEA. There are 14 residues in the CDR3. Trimming removed 5 bases from V and 5 bases from J, with 13 bases in between. CDR3 in DNA: TGTGCCAGCAGCCCATGGGGCGAGGACAATGAGCAGTTCTTC. Its translation: CASSPWGEDNEQFF.

The rearrangement links TRBV7-6 to TRBJ2-7; 8 bases are shared with TRBD2. Per the germline V gene, CDR1 is SGHVS and CDR2 is FNYEAQ. The CDR3 contains 15 residues. V was pared by 2 bases and J by 5 bases, with 8 bases of the junction left unmatched. Here the CDR3 reads CASSLRAGALNEQYF. The CDR3 DNA is TGTGCCAGCAGCTTACGAGCGGGAGCCCTAAACGAGCAGTACTTC.

This clonotype came up many times. The rearrangement links TRBV9 to TRBJ1-4; unclear D gene. Germline CDR1 is SGDLS and CDR2 is YYNGEE. Trimming took off 4 bases at V and 5 bases at J, with 6 bases between the two ends. The CDR3 runs 12 residues. The CDR3 region is CASSRTNEKLFF. The CDR3 region has the DNA TGTGCCAGCAGCCGTACGAATGAAAAACTGTTTTTT.

This clonotype has a handful of counts. This chain links TRBV20-1 with TRBJ2-7; TRBD1 agrees at 9 bases. Unmatched junction bases numbered 5, after V lost 0 bases and J lost 2 bases. The CDR3 totals 15 residues. CDR1 is DFQATT and CDR2 is SNEGSKA in the germline V gene (reference sequence). DNA for the CDR3: TGCAGTGCTAGAGACCGGGACAGGGCAACCTACGAGCAGTACTTC. It translates to CSARDRDRATYEQYF.

In its sample, this clonotype was seen many times. The chain employs TRBV6-6 and TRBJ1-5, with D tentatively TRBD1 (5 bases). The CDR3 covers 15 residues. V gave up 7 bases and J gave up 4 bases, with 17 bases separating them. From germline, CDR1 is MNHNY and CDR2 SVGAGI (reference sequence). CDR3: CASTTGAAVNQPQHF. CDR3 coding DNA: TGTGCCAGCACCACCGGGGCGGCTGTGAATCAGCCCCAGCATTTT.

This rearrangement joins TRBV28 to TRBJ1-2, with 9 bases matching TRBD1. V dropped 1 base and J dropped 0; count of bases not matched to a gene: 12. Germline V CDR1 and CDR2: MDHEN, SYDVKM. The CDR3 is made up of 19 amino acids. For the CDR3, the DNA is TGTGCCAGCAGTTTATCGGTTTTTACAGGGGGCAATCCTAACTATGGCTACACCTTC. Protein sequence: CASSLSVFTGGNPNYGYTF.

This clonotype occurred a few times. The chain uses TRBV12-5 and TRBJ2-1, with TRBD2 matching 9 bases. V lost 0 bases to trimming and J lost 1 base; unmatched junction nucleotides: 4. The CDR3 runs to 17 residues. CDR1 is LGHNT, CDR2 FRNRAP, per germline. This chain's CDR3 is CASGLVLAGASYNEQFF. The CDR3, as DNA: TGTGCTAGTGGTTTGGTCTTAGCGGGAGCGTCCTACAATGAGCAGTTCTTC.

A word on this clonotype: This could be a read error, since a much larger clone is one nucleotide away. This chain connects TRBV30 to TRBJ2-2; D is ambiguous. The V and J ends lost 3 bases and 1 base respectively, with 6 bases between them. This CDR3 is built from 13 residues. The V gene's germline CDR1 is GTSNPN and CDR2 SVGIG (reference sequence). In nucleotides, the CDR3 is TGTGCCTGGAGGGGCGAGAACACCGGGGAGCTGTTTTTT. Residues: CAWRGENTGELFF.

The CDR3 region is CASSPGSWYEQYF. In DNA, the CDR3 is TGCGCCAGCAGTCCAGGATCCTGGTACGAGCAGTACTTC. V gene TRBV5-1 combines with J gene TRBJ2-7, with D unresolved. V was clipped by 5 bases and J by 4 bases, with 13 bases between them. The CDR3 is made up of 13 amino acids. In germline, CDR1 is SGHRS, CDR2 YFSETQ.

This clonotype was recorded at least ten times. The rearrangement links TRBV29-1 to TRBJ2-7; either TRBD1 or TRBD2 may fit D (5 bases each). CDR3 length equals 14 residues. V lost 1 base and J lost 5, with 15 bases in between. Per germline, CDR1 SQVTM and CDR2 ANQGSEA. The DNA of the CDR3 is TGCAGCGTTGAAGTGGGACGTTGGGGGAACGAGCAGTACTTC. This codes for CSVEVGRWGNEQYF.

This clonotype was seen repeatedly, ten times or more. This chain connects TRBV11-3 to TRBJ2-3, with D possibly matching TRBD2 (6 bases). Germline V gives CDR1 SGHNT, CDR2 YENEEA. V was clipped by 5 bases and J by 5 bases, with 14 bases between them. CDR3 length equals 14 residues. The CDR3 region is CASSQSGFGDTQYF. The CDR3 nucleotides are TGTGCCAGCAGCCAAAGCGGGTTTGGAGATACGCAGTATTTT.

This clonotype was picked up many times. The chain recombines TRBV5-4 with TRBJ2-5; 11 bases line up with TRBD2. The junction had 6 bases not matched to a gene; V was cut back by 4 bases and J by 1 base. The CDR3 has 16 residues. The V gene's germline CDR1 is SGHNT and CDR2 YYREEE (reference sequence). The CDR3 nucleotides are TGTGCCAGCAGCCCGGAAGGGACTAGCGGCCAAGAGACCCAGTACTTC. Amino acid sequence: CASSPEGTSGQETQYF.

This clonotype was detected many times. The V gene is TRBV5-1, the J gene TRBJ1-1; D unclear. Germline CDR1 and CDR2: SGHRS and YFSETQ. V was clipped by 0 bases and J by 2 bases, with 8 bases between them. The CDR3 length is 14 residues. CDR3 DNA: TGCGCCAGCAGCTTGGCACTCCCCAACACTGAAGCTTTCTTT. Residues: CASSLALPNTEAFF.

The V call is TRBV12-3 or TRBV12-4, the J call TRBJ2-7, with no clear D. V lost 8 bases and J 6 bases, leaving 14 bases between the germline ends. The CDR3 consists of 12 residues. The CDR3 here is CASGTDHLEQYF. Written as DNA, the CDR3 is TGTGCCAGCGGAACGGATCATCTCGAGCAGTACTTC.

This clonotype was recorded many times. V is TRBV28 and J is TRBJ2-3, with 10 nucleotides matching TRBD2. Germline values: CDR1 MDHEN, CDR2 SYDVKM. The V gene end was trimmed by 11 bases and the J gene end by 3 bases; junction bases not matched to a gene: 5. The CDR3 has 13 residues. The CDR3 here is CAATSGKTDTQYF. The CDR3 region has the DNA TGTGCCGCAACTAGCGGGAAGACAGATACGCAGTATTTT.

Only a few counts were recorded for this clonotype. The genes are TRBV28 and TRBJ2-4, with D perhaps being TRBD1 or TRBD2 (5 bases each). Trimming pared 8 bases from V and 0 bases from J, leaving 32 bases between. The CDR3 runs 21 residues. CDR1 is MDHEN, CDR2 SYDVKM, per germline. The CDR3 sequence: CASQLLPIRDPLEVAKNIQYF. For the CDR3, the DNA is TGTGCCAGCCAGTTGCTCCCCATCAGGGACCCGTTAGAAGTAGCCAAAAACATTCAGTACTTC.

This clonotype was observed at least ten times. CDR3 DNA: TGTGCCAGCAGCGAAGGGTATGTGGGGGCTGAAGCTTTCTTT. Protein product: CASSEGYVGAEAFF. The V and J genes are TRBV7-3 and TRBJ1-1; perhaps TRBD1 as D (5 bases). CDR1 and CDR2 (germline): SGHTA, FQGTGA. Trimming stripped 5 bases from V and 6 bases from J, with 16 bases between. CDR3 length: 14 amino acids. The full variable domain, with the rest looked up from reference TRBV7-3 and TRBJ1-1, is GAGVSQTPSNKVTEKGKYVELRCDPISGHTALYWYRQSLGQGPEFLIYFQGTGAADDSGLPNDRFFAVRPEGSVSTLKIQRTERGDSAVYLCASSEGYVGAEAFFGQGTRLTVV.

This clonotype was counted ten times or more. The chain couples TRBV20-1 to TRBJ1-3; 9 nucleotides agree with TRBD1. Germline V gene sequence: CDR1 DFQATT, CDR2 SNEGSKA (reference sequence). With V trimmed by 5 bases and J by 6 bases, 5 bases remained unmatched. CDR3 length: 13 residues. The CDR3 bases are TGCAGTGCTTTGACAGGGGGTGAAAACACCATATATTTT. Its protein is CSALTGGENTIYF.

In this sample, this clonotype turned up many times. Sequence at one end of the junction differs from germline and may be a read error. V usage is TRBV15 and J usage is TRBJ1-1, with 9 bases fitting TRBD1. Germline V CDR1 and CDR2: LNHNV, YYDKDF (reference sequence). The length of the CDR3 is 16 residues. Written as DNA, the CDR3 is TGTGCCACCAGCGGAGGACAGGGGAGGGTTGCCACTGAAGTTTTCTTT. This codes for CATSGGQGRVATEVFF.

J is TRBJ2-7 and V is TRBV27; no definite D call. The V and J ends lost 8 bases and 1 base respectively, with 15 bases between them. In germline, CDR1 is MNHEY, CDR2 SMNVEV (reference sequence). This CDR3 is 14 amino acids long. This CDR3 is CASLPSGRSYEQYF. CDR3 DNA sequence: TGTGCCAGCTTACCCTCGGGCAGGTCCTACGAGCAGTACTTC.

This clonotype was found a few times. The chain employs TRBV9 and TRBJ2-7; 10 bases are a match to TRBD2. Germline V lookup: CDR1 SGDLS, CDR2 YYNGEE. Trimming cost V 1 base and J 2 bases; bases outside gene matches: 6. This CDR3 contains 16 residues. CDR3 sequence reads: CASSVLAGEIPYEQYF. The CDR3 DNA sequence: TGTGCCAGCAGCGTACTAGCGGGAGAAATCCCCTACGAGCAGTACTTC.

This clonotype came up many times. The V gene is TRBV5-1, the J gene TRBJ1-2; 10 bases map to TRBD1. The ends lost 2 bases at V and 4 bases at J; junction bases unmatched: 8. The CDR3 totals 16 residues. CDR1 and CDR2 from the germline V gene are SGHRS and YFSETQ. The CDR3 coding sequence is TGCGCCAGCAGCTTCCGGGACAGGGGTTCCTTCTATGGCTACACCTTC. Its protein product is CASSFRDRGSFYGYTF.

In its sample, this clonotype was seen a few times. V and J are TRBV27 and TRBJ1-5, with a possible D match to TRBD1 (6 bases). This CDR3 is 14 amino acids long. The germline CDR1 and CDR2 sequences are MNHEY and SMNVEV (reference sequence). Trimming shortened V by 6 bases and J by 7 bases, and 16 bases separated the two germline ends. The CDR3 nucleotides read TGTGCCAGCAGCCTACAGGGAGGAGGACAGCCCCAGCATTTT. Encoded protein: CASSLQGGGQPQHF.

The chain employs TRBV29-1 and TRBJ1-1, with a weak D call TRBD1 (6 bases). The CDR3 runs to 13 residues. The germline CDR1 and CDR2 sequences are SQVTM and ANQGSEA. Trimming cost V 3 bases and J 6 bases, with 14 bases left between them. The CDR3 DNA reads TGCAGCGTTGATCCGAGGGGGGTCGCTGAAGCTTTCTTT. It is translated as CSVDPRGVAEAFF.

This clonotype was recorded many times. The J gene is TRBJ2-1, the V gene TRBV6-5, with 11 positions matching TRBD2. The CDR3 contains 15 residues. The J segment lost 10 bases and the V segment lost 2 bases, leaving 7 bases of the junction unmatched. CDR1 is MNHEY, CDR2 SVGAGI, per germline. The CDR3 region is CASSYGTSGSQEQFF. The DNA of the CDR3 is TGTGCCAGCAGTTACGGCACTAGCGGGAGTCAAGAGCAGTTCTTC.

V gene TRBV10-1 combines with J gene TRBJ2-7; D not certain. CDR1 WNHNN and CDR2 SYGVQD come from the germline V gene (reference sequence). V lost 0 bases and J lost 4, with 4 bases in between. The CDR3 sequence is 12 residues long. In nucleotides, the CDR3 is TGCGCCAGCAGTGAGTCGGGGTACGAGCAGTACTTC. It translates to CASSESGYEQYF.

This clonotype was counted ten times or more. V gene TRBV12-3 or TRBV12-4 combines with J gene TRBJ2-5; no definite D call. V shed 6 bases and J shed 5 bases, with 16 bases lying between them. The CDR3 runs 14 residues. CDR3 bases: TGTGCCAGCAGAGGGCCCCCATTACGGGAGACCCAGTACTTC. The encoded protein is CASRGPPLRETQYF.